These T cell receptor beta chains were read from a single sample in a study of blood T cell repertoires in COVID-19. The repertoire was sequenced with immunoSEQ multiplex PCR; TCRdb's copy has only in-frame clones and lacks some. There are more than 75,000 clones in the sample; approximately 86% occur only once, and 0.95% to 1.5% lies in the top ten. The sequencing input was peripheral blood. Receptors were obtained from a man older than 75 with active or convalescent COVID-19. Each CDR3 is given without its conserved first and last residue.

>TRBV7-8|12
ASSLQGIHYGYT
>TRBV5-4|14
ASSLGTSGRPYEQY
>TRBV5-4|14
ASSFGLAGSTDTQY
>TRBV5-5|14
ASSLRPEGLSYEQY
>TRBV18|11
ASSPRQNTEAF
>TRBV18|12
ASSPPPGKTEAF
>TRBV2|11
ASTLAALGEQY
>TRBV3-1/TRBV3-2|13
ASSQDPGSGGGYT
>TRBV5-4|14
ASSRTAGQGNGELF
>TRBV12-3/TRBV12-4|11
ASSLGGRQPQH
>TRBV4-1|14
ASSQALQGSQETQY
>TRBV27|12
ATKQGAGANVLT
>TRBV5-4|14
ASSSPGQRATDTQY
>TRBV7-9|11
ASSLNSGDTQY
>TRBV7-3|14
ASSPSWTGINHEQF
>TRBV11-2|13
ASRHGGVNTGELF
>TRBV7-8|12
ASSLDRGLSPLH
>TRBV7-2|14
ASSLGWGGLYNEQF
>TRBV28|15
ASSFNILAGGSNEQF
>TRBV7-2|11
ASSSGGQETQY
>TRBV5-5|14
ASSLSPGAHNQPQH
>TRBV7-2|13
ASSLDRGSYNEQF
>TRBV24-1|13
ATSETGAFNQPQH
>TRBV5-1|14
ASSTFTGTANTEAF
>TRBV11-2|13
ASSPLQSNYNEQF
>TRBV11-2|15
ASSPLQRARAKNIQY
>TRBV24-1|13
ATSGGLAGGNEQF
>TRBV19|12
ASSHRDSREKLF
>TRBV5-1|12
ASSEGLADYEQY
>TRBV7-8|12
ASSLEHSYYGYT
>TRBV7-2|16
ASSFVGAGRLANYGYT
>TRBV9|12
ASSVGGTAYEQY
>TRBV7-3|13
ASSYQAGFSYEQY
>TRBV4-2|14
ASSRRDRGEGYEQY
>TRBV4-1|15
ASSQALTSGVGETQY
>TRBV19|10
ASNRGNYGYT
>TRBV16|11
ASSQTTNTEAF
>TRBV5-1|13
ASSLESGSGNTIY
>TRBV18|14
ASSLFLSDNNQPQH
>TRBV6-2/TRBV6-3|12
ASSSPQGVHGYT
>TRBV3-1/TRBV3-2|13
ASSQESGDTGELF
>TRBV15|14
ATSGAVGSNTGELF